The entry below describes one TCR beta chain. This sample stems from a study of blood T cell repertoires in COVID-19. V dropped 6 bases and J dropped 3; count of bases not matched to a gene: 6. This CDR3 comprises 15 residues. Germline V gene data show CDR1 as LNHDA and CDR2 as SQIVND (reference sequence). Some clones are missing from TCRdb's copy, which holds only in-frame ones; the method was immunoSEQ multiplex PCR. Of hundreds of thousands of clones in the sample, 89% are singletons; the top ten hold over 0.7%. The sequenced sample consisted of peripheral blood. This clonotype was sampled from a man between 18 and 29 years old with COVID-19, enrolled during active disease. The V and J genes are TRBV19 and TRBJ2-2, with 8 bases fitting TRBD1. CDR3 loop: CASRPTGGYTGELFF. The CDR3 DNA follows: TGTGCCAGTAGACCTACAGGGGGTTACACCGGGGAGCTGTTTTTT. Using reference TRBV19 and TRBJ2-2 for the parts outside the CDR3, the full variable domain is DGGITQSPKYLFRKEGQNVTLSCEQNLNHDAMYWYRQDPGQGLRLIYYSQIVNDFQKGDIAEGYSVSREKKESFPLTVTSAQKNPTAFYLCASRPTGGYTGELFFGEGSRLTVL.